A single sample is the source of the 9 T cell receptor beta chains below, sequenced in a study of blood T cell repertoires in COVID-19. The assay was immunoSEQ multiplex PCR, and TCRdb's table has in-frame clones only and misses some. The sample lists 85,000 to 100,000 clones; 65% to 90% were seen once. The sample comprised peripheral blood. The source of these receptors is a man aged 60 to 69 with acute or convalescent COVID-19.

This chain connects TRBV5-1 to TRBJ1-6, with no clear D. V shed 4 bases and J shed 5 bases, with 10 bases lying between them. This CDR3 contains 14 residues. The germline V gene has CDR1 SGHRS and CDR2 YFSETQ. The CDR3 loop is CASSREADNSPLHF. CDR3 bases: TGCGCCAGCAGCCGGGAGGCAGATAATTCACCCCTCCACTTT.

The CDR3 nucleotides are TGCGCCAGCAGCTTGGCCGGGCGGGGCTCGGGAGCTTTCTTT. Translation gives CASSLAGRGSGAFF. The J gene is TRBJ1-1, the V gene TRBV5-1; TRBD1 might be the D (5 bases). Germline V lookup: CDR1 SGHRS, CDR2 YFSETQ. This CDR3 has 14 residues. V was shortened by 0 bases and J by 10 bases, with 16 bases between the two germline ends.

This sequence joins TRBV7-8 and TRBJ2-7, with 7 nucleotides matching TRBD1. V was clipped by 5 bases and J by 9 bases; unmatched bases: 13. Germline V CDR1 and CDR2: SGHVS, FQNEAQ. CDR3 size: 14 residues. CDR3 nucleotides: TGTGCCAGCAGCCAGGGACAGCTTCCAGGGGGGCAGTACTTC. Amino acids: CASSQGQLPGGQYF.

The chain combines TRBV7-9 with TRBJ2-7, with D perhaps TRBD2 (5 bases). The CDR3 covers 15 residues. Germline V gene data show CDR1 as SEHNR and CDR2 as FQNEAQ (reference sequence). V was shortened by 5 bases and J by 1 base, with 15 bases between the two germline ends. This chain's CDR3 is CASSLDRTSSYEQYF. The CDR3 nucleotides are TGTGCCAGCAGCCTAGATAGGACTTCTTCCTACGAGCAGTACTTC.

The chain recombines TRBV6-5 with TRBJ1-1; perhaps TRBD1 as D (5 bases). Per germline, CDR1 MNHEY and CDR2 SVGAGI. Trimming removed 1 base from V and 5 bases from J, with 17 bases in between. The CDR3 consists of 16 residues. The CDR3, as DNA: TGTGCCAGCAGTTACTGGTACGTAGGGGTCGGAACTGAAGCTTTCTTT. Translating it yields CASSYWYVGVGTEAFF.

The CDR3 sequence: CASSPTAANTGELFF. The CDR3 DNA follows: TGTGCCAGTAGTCCGACAGCCGCGAACACCGGGGAGCTGTTTTTT. The J gene is TRBJ2-2, the V gene TRBV19; tentative D call: TRBD1 (5 bases). This CDR3 is 15 amino acids long. Germline V gives CDR1 LNHDA, CDR2 SQIVND (reference sequence). Trimming took 5 bases from V and 0 from J, leaving 10 bases between them.

This rearrangement joins TRBV28 to TRBJ1-2, with D tentatively TRBD1 (6 bases). The V end was cut by 7 bases, the J end by 0 bases, with 15 bases between. Germline V CDR1 and CDR2: MDHEN, SYDVKM. This CDR3 is 15 amino acids long. The CDR3 spells CASMYPGQANYGYTF. The DNA for the CDR3 is TGTGCCAGCATGTACCCGGGACAAGCTAACTATGGCTACACCTTC.

The chain employs TRBV7-9 and TRBJ2-3; weak D call: TRBD2 (6 bases). V was trimmed by 5 bases and J by 3 bases, leaving 15 bases between them. There are 15 residues in the CDR3. Germline V CDR1 and CDR2: SEHNR, FQNEAQ (reference sequence). In nucleotides, the CDR3 is TGTGCCAGCAGCGTGGGGCCGGGGGAGACAGATACGCAGTATTTT. Translating gives CASSVGPGETDTQYF. The full variable domain, its missing parts supplied by reference TRBV7-9 and TRBJ2-3, is DTGVSQNPRHKITKRGQNVTFRCDPISEHNRLYWYRQTLGQGPEFLTYFQNEAQLEKSRLLSDRFSAERPKGSFSTLEIQRTEQGDSAMYLCASSVGPGETDTQYFGPGTRLTVL.

The rearrangement uses TRBV4-3 and TRBJ2-2; 9 positions agree with TRBD1. The length of the CDR3 is 16 residues. The V segment lost 4 bases and the J segment 2 bases; nucleotides outside the gene matches: 5. CDR1 is LGHNA, CDR2 YSLEER, per germline. The CDR3 reads CASSLGTGLNTGELFF. The CDR3 DNA sequence: TGCGCCAGCAGCCTCGGGACAGGGCTAAACACCGGGGAGCTGTTTTTT.